The 10 T cell receptor beta chains below all came from one sample that was sequenced in a study of cytomegalovirus exposure and HLA in healthy donors. Both 60 Vbeta primers and 13 Jbeta primers went into the PCR. Sequencing used immunoSEQ multiplex PCR; TCRdb keeps in-frame clones, though not all of them. This sample yields about 180,000 clones, of which about 80% are seen a single time; 6% to 7.5% belongs to the top ten. The sequenced sample was PBMCs. These TCRs come from a man in his thirties or forties in good health and CMV-seropositive.

V and J are TRBV5-1 and TRBJ1-1; D perhaps matches TRBD1 (5 bases). CDR1 and CDR2 from the germline V gene are SGHRS and YFSETQ. Trimming shortened V by 3 bases and J by 2 bases, and 8 bases separated the two germline ends. The CDR3 contains 13 residues. The CDR3 sequence is CASSWGENTEAFF. The CDR3 region has the DNA TGCGCCAGCAGCTGGGGGGAAAACACTGAAGCTTTCTTT.

This clone appeared many times. The rearrangement links TRBV4-2 to TRBJ2-2; TRBD1 is a possible D gene (6 bases). CDR1 LGHNA and CDR2 YNFKEQ come from the germline V gene. Trimming took off 0 bases at V and 2 bases at J, with 7 bases between the two ends. This CDR3 spans 15 amino acids. CDR3 protein: CASSQEGQNTGELFF. The DNA for the CDR3 is TGTGCCAGCAGCCAAGAGGGACAAAACACCGGGGAGCTGTTTTTT.

V gene TRBV6-6 combines with J gene TRBJ2-7, with 11 bases identical to TRBD1. Germline CDR1 is MNHNY and CDR2 is SVGAGI (reference sequence). The V segment lost 2 bases and the J segment 5 bases; nucleotides outside the gene matches: 2. The CDR3 consists of 14 residues. The CDR3 nucleotides are TGTGCCAGCAGTTACGGACAGGGGGCGAACGAGCAGTACTTC. Translation gives CASSYGQGANEQYF.

CDR3 protein: CASTVGQGDTDTQYF. CDR3 DNA sequence: TGTGCCAGCACCGTCGGCCAGGGGGATACAGATACGCAGTATTTT. The rearrangement links TRBV6-5 to TRBJ2-3, with 7 bases fitting TRBD1. The J segment lost 3 bases and the V segment lost 7 bases, leaving 10 bases of the junction unmatched. The V gene's germline CDR1 is MNHEY and CDR2 SVGAGI. CDR3 length: 15 amino acids.

The chain carries TRBV5-4 and TRBJ2-5, with 7 bases matching TRBD1. The DNA end lines up better with TRBJ2-7; the J call may be wrong. The CDR3 sequence is 15 residues long. Per the germline V gene, CDR1 is SGHNT and CDR2 is YYREEE (reference sequence). The CDR3 sequence is CASSFKGASPYEQYF. CDR3 DNA sequence: TGTGCCAGCAGCTTCAAGGGGGCCTCACCCTACGAGCAGTACTTC.

This clone was seen a few times. V usage is TRBV9 and J usage is TRBJ1-4; TRBD1 matches at 7 bases. V was pared by 3 bases and J by 5 bases, with 7 bases of the junction left unmatched. Per germline, CDR1 SGDLS and CDR2 YYNGEE. The CDR3 has 15 amino acids. This CDR3 reads CASSASLGGNEKLFF. CDR3 coding DNA: TGTGCCAGCAGCGCCTCTTTAGGGGGCAATGAAAAACTGTTTTTT.

The rearrangement links TRBV5-4 to TRBJ2-7, with TRBD1 as a possible D gene (8 bases). The germline CDR1 and CDR2 sequences are SGHNT and YYREEE (reference sequence). The CDR3 contains 16 residues. Deletions cut 4 bases from V and 3 bases from J, with 20 bases between. The CDR3 reads CASSRDRGGGGYEQYF. The CDR3 DNA reads as TGTGCCAGCAGCAGAGACAGGGGCGGGGGAGGCTACGAGCAGTACTTC.

This clone appeared a few times. The rearrangement joins TRBV6-5 to TRBJ2-7, with 9 bases matching TRBD1. The ends lost 4 bases at V and 12 bases at J; junction bases unmatched: 4. From germline, CDR1 is MNHEY and CDR2 SVGAGI. This CDR3 has 11 residues. CDR3 in DNA: TGTGCCAGCAGTTTTGGGACAGGGTTGTACTTC. This codes for CASSFGTGLYF.

V is TRBV4-3 and J is TRBJ2-7; 8 bases are shared with TRBD1. The length of the CDR3 is 16 residues. The V segment lost 0 bases and the J segment 3 bases; nucleotides outside the gene matches: 7. From germline, CDR1 is LGHNA and CDR2 YSLEER. The CDR3 region has the DNA TGCGCCAGCAGCCAAGAGCCAGGGACAGGCCTCTACGAGCAGTACTTC. Translated: CASSQEPGTGLYEQYF.

This chain uses TRBV10-2 with TRBJ2-7, with TRBD2 matching 7 bases. This CDR3 spans 13 amino acids. V lost 7 bases to trimming and J lost 3 bases; unmatched junction nucleotides: 6. In germline, CDR1 is WSHSY, CDR2 SAAADI. CDR3 in amino acids: CASTAREGYEQYF. Written as DNA, the CDR3 is TGCGCCAGCACAGCGAGGGAGGGCTACGAGCAGTACTTC.